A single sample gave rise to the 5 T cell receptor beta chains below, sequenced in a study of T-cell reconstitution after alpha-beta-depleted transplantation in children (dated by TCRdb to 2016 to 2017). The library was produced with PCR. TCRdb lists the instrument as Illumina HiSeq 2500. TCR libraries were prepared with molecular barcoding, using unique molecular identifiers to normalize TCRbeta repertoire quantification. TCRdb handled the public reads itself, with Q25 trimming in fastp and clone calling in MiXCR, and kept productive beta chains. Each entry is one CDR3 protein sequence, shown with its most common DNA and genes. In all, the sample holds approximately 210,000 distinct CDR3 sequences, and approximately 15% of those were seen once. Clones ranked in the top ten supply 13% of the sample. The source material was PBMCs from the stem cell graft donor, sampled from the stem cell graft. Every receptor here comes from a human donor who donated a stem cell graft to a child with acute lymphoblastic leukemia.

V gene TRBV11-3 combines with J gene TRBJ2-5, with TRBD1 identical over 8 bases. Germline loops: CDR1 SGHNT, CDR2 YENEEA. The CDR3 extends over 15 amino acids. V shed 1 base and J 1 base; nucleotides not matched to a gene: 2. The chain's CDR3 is CASSLGQGTQETQYF. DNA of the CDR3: TGTGCCAGCAGCTTAGGACAGGGGACCCAAGAGACCCAGTACTTC.

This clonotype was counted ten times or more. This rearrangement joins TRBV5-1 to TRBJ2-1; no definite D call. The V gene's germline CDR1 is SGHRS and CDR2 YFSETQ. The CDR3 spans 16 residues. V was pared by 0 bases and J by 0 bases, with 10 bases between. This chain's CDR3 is CASSLGLPSSYNEQFF. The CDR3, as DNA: TGCGCCAGCAGCTTGGGGCTACCAAGCTCCTACAATGAGCAGTTCTTC.

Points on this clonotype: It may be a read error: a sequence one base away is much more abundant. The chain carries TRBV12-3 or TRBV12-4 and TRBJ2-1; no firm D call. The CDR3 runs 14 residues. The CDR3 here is CASSLGSGYNDQFF. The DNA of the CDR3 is TGTGCCAGCAGTTTAGGGTCCGGCTACAATGACCAGTTCTTC.

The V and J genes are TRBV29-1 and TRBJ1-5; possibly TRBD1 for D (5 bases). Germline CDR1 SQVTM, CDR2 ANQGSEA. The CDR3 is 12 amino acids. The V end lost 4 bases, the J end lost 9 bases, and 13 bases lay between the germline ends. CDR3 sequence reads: CSVVAVGGPQHF. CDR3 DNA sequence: TGCAGCGTTGTTGCAGTCGGGGGGCCCCAGCATTTT. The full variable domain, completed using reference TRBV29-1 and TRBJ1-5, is SAVISQKPSRDICQRGTSLTIQCQVDSQVTMMFWYRQQPGQSLTLIATANQGSEATYESGFVIDKFPISRPNLTFSTLTVSNMSPEDSSIYLCSVVAVGGPQHFGDGTRLSIL.

CDR3 nucleotides: TGTGCCAGCAGGATTGGGACGGCGGCCAATGAGCAGTTCTTC. Its translation: CASRIGTAANEQFF. The gene calls are TRBV7-9 and TRBJ2-1; tentatively, D is TRBD1 or TRBD2 (5 bases each). The CDR3 totals 14 residues. The V gene lost 6 bases and the J gene lost 6 bases, with 15 bases spanning the gap. Germline-derived CDR1 and CDR2 are SEHNR and FQNEAQ (reference sequence).